This is a list of T cell receptor beta chains from one sample in a study of blood T cell repertoires in COVID-19. Sequencing was performed with immunoSEQ multiplex PCR; in TCRdb, only in-frame clones are kept and a portion is missing. The sample contains approximately 300,000 clones, around 82% of which appear only once. Sample: peripheral blood. The receptors here all came from a human donor with COVID-19, enrolled during active disease. The donor label of this sample is uncertain. Each CDR3 is given without its conserved first and last residue. Each record gives: V gene, CDR3 length, J gene, CDR3 protein.

>TRBV7-2|13|TRBJ2-5
ASSLSYTGGGSQY
>TRBV14|13|TRBJ1-6
ASSQWRGVRSPLH
>TRBV19|13|TRBJ1-1
ASSIPGMGNTEAF
>TRBV9|13|TRBJ2-5
ASSPVQGASETQY
>TRBV19|14|TRBJ2-5
ASSMLAGGFQETQY
>TRBV5-6|14|TRBJ1-5
ASSPGTGEGNQPQH
>TRBV6-2/TRBV6-3|16|TRBJ2-1
ASSYSIRGLGSYNEQF
>TRBV18|15|TRBJ2-1
ASSPQRTGRSYNEQF
>TRBV5-1|11|TRBJ1-3
ASSDRGGNTIY
>TRBV28|11|TRBJ2-7
ASREGRWYEQY
>TRBV7-8|17|TRBJ2-5
ASSLVRRIAGAGEETQY
>TRBV25-1|14|TRBJ2-3
ASSGGLAESTDTQY
>TRBV10-2|14|TRBJ2-7
ASSEPPGQGLGEQY
>TRBV29-1|14|TRBJ1-2
SVERDRQGRVWGYT
>TRBV24-1|16|TRBJ1-3
ATTLRQGANAVGNTIY
>TRBV5-8|13|TRBJ1-5
ASSRRQGLNQPQH
>TRBV7-8|13|TRBJ1-1
ASSRSGTGNTEAF
>TRBV6-1|13|TRBJ2-3
ASSESFRGTDTQY
>TRBV2|13|TRBJ1-2
ASRDLGQGARGYT
>TRBV19|12|TRBJ1-1
ASSPSGGWIEAF
>TRBV9|12|TRBJ2-1
ASTPGGPKNEQF
>TRBV5-1|12|TRBJ1-2
ASSLEGGRAGYT
>TRBV19|12|TRBJ1-1
ASSSQGIFTEAF
>TRBV3-1/TRBV3-2|15|TRBJ2-5
ASSQKGSTGGRETQY
>TRBV5-6|14|TRBJ1-6
ASSRTDSSYNSPLH
>TRBV28|10|TRBJ2-7
ASCTFSYEQY
>TRBV12-3/TRBV12-4|11|TRBJ1-5
ASTQSTEGPQH
>TRBV5-6|13|TRBJ2-7
ASSRWASVSYEQY
>TRBV19|13|TRBJ1-5
ASRTDDREGQPQH
>TRBV15|14|TRBJ2-7
ATSRDAGTSGYEQY
>TRBV2|13|TRBJ1-3
ASSEVGGQGNTIY
>TRBV28|14|TRBJ1-2
ASSQGGVGANYGYT
>TRBV2|12|TRBJ1-6
ASSLPRGNSPLH